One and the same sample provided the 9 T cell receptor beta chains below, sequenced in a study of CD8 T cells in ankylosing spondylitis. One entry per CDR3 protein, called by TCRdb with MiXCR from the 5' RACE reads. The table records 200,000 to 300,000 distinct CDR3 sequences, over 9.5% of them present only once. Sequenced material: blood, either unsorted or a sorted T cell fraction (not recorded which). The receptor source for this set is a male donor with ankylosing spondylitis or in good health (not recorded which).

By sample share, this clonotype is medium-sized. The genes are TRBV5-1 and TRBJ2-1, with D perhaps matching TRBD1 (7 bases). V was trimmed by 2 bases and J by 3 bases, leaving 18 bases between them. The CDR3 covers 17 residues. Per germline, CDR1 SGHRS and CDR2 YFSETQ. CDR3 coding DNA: TGCGCCAGCAGCTTCACGGGAAGCAGGGGGGTCTACAATGAGCAGTTCTTC. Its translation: CASSFTGSRGVYNEQFF.

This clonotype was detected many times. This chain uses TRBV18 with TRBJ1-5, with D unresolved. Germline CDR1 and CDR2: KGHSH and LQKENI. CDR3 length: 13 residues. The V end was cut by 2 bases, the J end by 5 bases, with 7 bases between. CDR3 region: CASSPTRDQPQHF. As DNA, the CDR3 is TGTGCCAGCTCACCAACTCGGGATCAGCCCCAGCATTTT.

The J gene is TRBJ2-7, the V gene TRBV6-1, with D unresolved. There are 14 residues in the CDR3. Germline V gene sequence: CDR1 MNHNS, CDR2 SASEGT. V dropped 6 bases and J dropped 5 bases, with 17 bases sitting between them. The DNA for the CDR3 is TGTGCCAGCAGGCCCTTAGACGGTGGCGACGAGCAGTACTTC. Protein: CASRPLDGGDEQYF.

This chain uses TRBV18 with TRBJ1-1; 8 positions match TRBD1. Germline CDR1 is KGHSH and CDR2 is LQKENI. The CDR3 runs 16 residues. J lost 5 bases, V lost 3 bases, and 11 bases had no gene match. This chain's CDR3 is CASSPLSDRAGTEAFF. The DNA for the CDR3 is TGTGCCAGCTCACCTCTCTCGGACAGGGCTGGAACTGAAGCTTTCTTT. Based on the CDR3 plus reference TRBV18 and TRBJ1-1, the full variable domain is NAGVMQNPRHLVRRRGQEARLRCSPMKGHSHVYWYRQLPEEGLKFMVYLQKENIIDESGMPKERFSAEFPKEGPSILRIQQVVRGDSAAYFCASSPLSDRAGTEAFFGQGTRLTVV.

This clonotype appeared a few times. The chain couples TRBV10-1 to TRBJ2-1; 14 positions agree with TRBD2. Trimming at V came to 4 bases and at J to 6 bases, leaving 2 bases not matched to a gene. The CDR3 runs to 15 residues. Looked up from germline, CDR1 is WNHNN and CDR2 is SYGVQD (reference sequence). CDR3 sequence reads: CASSAGLAGGNEQFF. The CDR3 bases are TGCGCCAGCAGTGCAGGACTAGCGGGAGGCAATGAGCAGTTCTTC.

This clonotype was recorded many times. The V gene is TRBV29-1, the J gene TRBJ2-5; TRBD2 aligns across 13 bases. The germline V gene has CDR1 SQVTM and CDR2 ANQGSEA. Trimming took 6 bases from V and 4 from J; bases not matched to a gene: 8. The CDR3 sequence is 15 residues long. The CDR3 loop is CSVRTSGSVGETQYF. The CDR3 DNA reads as TGCAGCGTCAGGACTAGCGGGAGCGTAGGAGAGACCCAGTACTTC.

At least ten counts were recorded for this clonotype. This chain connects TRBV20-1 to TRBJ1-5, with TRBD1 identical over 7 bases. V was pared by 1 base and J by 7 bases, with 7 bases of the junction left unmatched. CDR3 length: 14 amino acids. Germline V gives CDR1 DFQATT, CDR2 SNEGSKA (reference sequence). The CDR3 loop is CSARVEGAWQPQHF. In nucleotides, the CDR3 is TGCAGTGCTAGAGTAGAGGGGGCTTGGCAGCCCCAGCATTTT.

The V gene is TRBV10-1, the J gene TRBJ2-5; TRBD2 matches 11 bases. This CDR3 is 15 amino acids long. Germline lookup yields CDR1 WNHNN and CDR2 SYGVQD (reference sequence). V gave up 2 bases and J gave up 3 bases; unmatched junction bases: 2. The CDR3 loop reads CASSEPTSGEETQYF. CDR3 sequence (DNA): TGCGCCAGCAGTGAGCCGACTAGCGGGGAAGAGACCCAGTACTTC.

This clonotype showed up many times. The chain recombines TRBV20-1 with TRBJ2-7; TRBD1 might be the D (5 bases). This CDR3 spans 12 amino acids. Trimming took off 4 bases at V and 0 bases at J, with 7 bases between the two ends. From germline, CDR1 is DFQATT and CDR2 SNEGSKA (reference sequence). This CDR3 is CSAMDTSYEQYF. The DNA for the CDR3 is TGCAGTGCTATGGACACCTCCTACGAGCAGTACTTC.